A selection of T cell receptor beta chains follows, all from one sample in a study of T-cell memory formation after mild COVID-19. MiXCR was run by TCRdb on the 5' RACE reads, yielding one entry per CDR3 protein. The table records around 140,000 distinct CDR3 sequences, 6% to 6.5% of them present only once. The sequenced material came from PBMCs or a T cell subset sorted from them (not recorded which). These receptors all come from an adult woman who had mild COVID-19 (a few samples of this study predate the infection). Cell type and time point are not known. The CDR3 runs from the conserved cysteine through the conserved F or W. The D gene is left open where the match is weak. Clone size is given for some rows only: seen once, a few or many times, or a class if the clone is expanded.

size: .; J: TRBJ2-2; V: TRBV6-6; D: TRBD2; DNA: TGTGCCAGCAGTTACTCTTGGACGGTCTACTCTAGCGGGGGGAGTACCGGGGAGCTGTTTTTT; CDR3: CASSYSWTVYSSGGSTGELFF
size: .; J: TRBJ1-2; V: TRBV24-1; D: .; DNA: TGTGCCACCCAGGATTCTAACTATGGCTACACCTTC; CDR3: CATQDSNYGYTF
size: .; J: TRBJ2-5; V: TRBV7-3; D: TRBD2; DNA: TGTGCCAGCAGCATTGGACTAGCGCGTCAAGAGACCCAGTACTTC; CDR3: CASSIGLARQETQYF
size: many; J: TRBJ2-3; V: TRBV7-9; D: .; DNA: TGTGCCAGCAGCTTCGACGGTCTATTCACAGATACGCAGTATTTT; CDR3: CASSFDGLFTDTQYF
size: many; J: TRBJ2-1; V: TRBV12-3/TRBV12-4; D: TRBD2; DNA: TGTGCCAGCAGTTTGAGAACGGGGGGGCGTCATGAGCAGTTCTTC; CDR3: CASSLRTGGRHEQFF
size: many; J: TRBJ1-1; V: TRBV5-1; D: .; DNA: TGCGCCAGCAGCTTGGCTTCGACAGGACGGAACACTGAAGCTTTCTTT; CDR3: CASSLASTGRNTEAFF
size: many; J: TRBJ2-2; V: TRBV5-1; D: .; DNA: TGCGCCAGCAGCGAGGGAAACACCGGGGAGCTGTTTTTT; CDR3: CASSEGNTGELFF
size: .; J: TRBJ2-3; V: TRBV5-1; D: .; DNA: TGCGCCAGCAGCTTGGGCGCGTGGGGAAGCACAGATACGCAGTATTTT; CDR3: CASSLGAWGSTDTQYF
size: many; J: TRBJ2-3; V: TRBV5-1; D: TRBD2; DNA: TGCGCCAGCAGCCCCGGGACTAGCGGGAAGACAGATACGCAGTATTTT; CDR3: CASSPGTSGKTDTQYF
size: many; J: TRBJ1-5; V: TRBV12-3/TRBV12-4; D: TRBD1; DNA: TGTGCCAGCAGGATGGACAGGGGGTCTATCGCGCCCCAGCATTTT; CDR3: CASRMDRGSIAPQHF
size: many; J: TRBJ2-7; V: TRBV30; D: .; DNA: TGTGCCTGGAGTGCGGACAGCTACGAGCAGTACTTC; CDR3: CAWSADSYEQYF
size: few; J: TRBJ2-2; V: TRBV5-4; D: TRBD2; DNA: TGTGCCAGCAGCTCGGTAGCGGGAACCAACACCGGGGAGCTGTTTTTT; CDR3: CASSSVAGTNTGELFF
size: medium-sized; J: TRBJ1-2; V: TRBV12-3/TRBV12-4; D: .; DNA: TGTGCCAGCAGTTCACGACGGGGAGCCTATGGCTACACCTTC; CDR3: CASSSRRGAYGYTF
size: many; J: TRBJ1-1; V: TRBV5-1; D: .; DNA: TGCGCCAGCAGCGCGGATATAGGAGGGCAAGCTTTCTTT; CDR3: CASSADIGGQAFF
size: .; J: TRBJ2-3; V: TRBV12-3/TRBV12-4; D: .; DNA: TGTGCCAGCAGTTTTCGAGGGATGGGCACAGATACGCAGTATTTT; CDR3: CASSFRGMGTDTQYF
size: many; J: TRBJ1-1; V: TRBV20-1; D: .; DNA: TGCAGTGCTACACACAGGGTTATTGAAGCTTTCTTT; CDR3: CSATHRVIEAFF
size: .; J: TRBJ1-5; V: TRBV12-3/TRBV12-4; D: .; DNA: TGTGCCAGCAGTCCTCCAAGTCAGCCCCAGCATTTT; CDR3: CASSPPSQPQHF
size: many; J: TRBJ1-3; V: TRBV5-1; D: .; DNA: TGCGCCAGCCGACAGGACCCATCTGGAAACACCATATATTTT; CDR3: CASRQDPSGNTIYF
size: .; J: TRBJ2-4; V: TRBV12-3/TRBV12-4; D: .; DNA: TGTGCCAGCAATAACAGGGCCTCCGGAAAGATTCAGTACTTC; CDR3: CASNNRASGKIQYF
size: .; J: TRBJ1-5; V: TRBV5-1; D: .; DNA: TGCGCCAGTGGAGCCGGGTCCTTCCTGCTCTATAGCAATCAGCCCCAGCATTTT; CDR3: CASGAGSFLLYSNQPQHF
size: many; J: TRBJ2-3; V: TRBV24-1; D: TRBD1; DNA: TGTGCCACCGACAACAGGGGCGATACGCAGTATTTT; CDR3: CATDNRGDTQYF
size: .; J: TRBJ2-1; V: TRBV20-1; D: .; DNA: TGCAGTGCTAAGGGGGGCCGGAGCAATGAGCAGTTCTTC; CDR3: CSAKGGRSNEQFF
size: many; J: TRBJ2-3; V: TRBV12-3/TRBV12-4; D: .; DNA: TGTGCCAGCAGTTTGCGGCGGGGGCGCACAGATACGCAGTATTTT; CDR3: CASSLRRGRTDTQYF
size: .; J: TRBJ2-1; V: TRBV20-1; D: TRBD2; DNA: TGCAGTGCCACGGGGGGTGGGACTAGCGGGACTAGCTCCTACAATGAGCAGTTCTTC; CDR3: CSATGGGTSGTSSYNEQFF
size: few; J: TRBJ1-5; V: TRBV12-3/TRBV12-4; D: .; DNA: TGTGCCAGCAGTAAGACGGGCTTCAATCAGCCCCAGCATTTT; CDR3: CASSKTGFNQPQHF
size: few; J: TRBJ2-3; V: TRBV19; D: .; DNA: TGTGCCAGTAGTCCCACTGACGCCACAGATACGCAGTATTTT; CDR3: CASSPTDATDTQYF
size: .; J: TRBJ2-5; V: TRBV7-8; D: .; DNA: TGTGCCAGCAGCTCTGAGAAGAGGGAGACCCAGTACTTC; CDR3: CASSSEKRETQYF